This T cell receptor beta chain is from a study of shared clonotypes between healthy human individuals (dated by TCRdb to the early 2020s). Study-wide context: A couple of women and a few men aged 18 to 49 years were included in the cohort. For each donor, CD4 naive and CD4 memory were each given three plates, CD8 naive was given two plates, and CD8 memory was given one plate. To estimate repertoire size and how much clonotypes are shared between individuals, the study performed deep sequencing of blood TCR repertoires from five healthy adults. Different laboratories and diverse techniques were used to prepare libraries and sequence TCR repertoires, to increase sequencing depth and limit assay-specific biases. Between about 0.94 and 8.9 billion PBMCs per donor were obtained by leukapheresis. Broad study findings and their caveats: Naive subsets generally had larger estimated clonotype richness than memory subsets did. Pairwise subsampling indicated that sequencing depth was expected to affect the degree of clonotype sharing among donors. The small number of donors limited the genetic and exposure-history diversity represented. Clonotypes shared by all four sorted-subset donors showed higher generation probabilities than non-shared clonotypes. Approximately 5% of naive CD4, approximately 3.7% of naive CD8, approximately 2.2% of memory CD4, and roughly 0.4% of memory CD8 clonotypes were shared across a few donors. Only blood was sampled, and tissue TCR repertoires likely differ from those in blood. Even with the large sequencing depth, rarefaction of the sorted-subset datasets indicated that sequencing was incomplete.

A remark on this clone: Its cognate antigen has yet to be identified. Base quality data are lacking; no much larger clone is found one base away.

Donors were healthy HIV-negative adults with no recently reported acute infections or vaccinations. Every donor was a Caucasian adult residing in Nashville, Tennessee, USA. CD4+ T cells were enriched through magnetic negative selection, after which naive cells were positively selected on CD45RA and the remaining negative fraction served as the memory subset. After blood collection by leukapheresis, PBMCs were isolated using Ficoll-Histopaque density gradient centrifugation and then cryopreserved in the vapor phase of liquid nitrogen. Analytical flow cytometry was used to check the purity and quantity of every magnetically sorted T cell population. Genomic DNA was isolated from every sorted fraction and measured by UV absorbance on a Nanodrop 2000c. TCR CDR3 regions were amplified from genomic DNA by multiplex PCR using the deep immunoSEQ assay. Genomic DNA extracted from each cell subset was distributed evenly over all wells of several immunoSEQ 96-well plates, and each plate served as one replicate. For sorted subsets, 150 to 250 ng genomic DNA, equal to tens of thousands of T cell genomes, was loaded into each replicate PCR. Purified libraries were quantified with a Qubit 3.0 fluorometer, sized on a Bioanalyzer 2100, and re-quantified with the KAPA Library Quantification kit. Every immunoSEQ 96-well plate was sequenced on a dedicated single-read 150-cycle Illumina NextSeq 550 flow cell. For the original study's pipeline: Because the immunoSEQ output held only junctional sequences and lacked quality scores, the filtering could not match the filtering applied to full-length reads. To assign V/J genes and CDR3, sequences were annotated against IMGT germline references using PyIR, a Python wrapper for IgBLAST v1.9. Any read was removed if the V/J assignment was weak (E-value above 1e-6), the CDR3 was missing, or the read contained stop codons, out-of-frame junctions, or ambiguous translated residues. V3J clonotypes were defined by identical inferred V gene, J gene, and CDR3 amino acid sequence. To compute the percentage overlap between repertoires, the number of shared unique clonotypes was divided by the size of the smaller repertoire. Repertoire richness was assessed with RTK rarefaction, the Chao1 estimator, and Recon v2.1 estimates of unobserved clonotypes. Generation probabilities were computed with OLGA for all TCRbeta clonotypes obtained by the gDNA method from several donors. In its TCRdb copy, this immuneACCESS table keeps in-frame sequences only and misses some clones. Where compared with another copy, unresolved V genes explain less than half of these, and the others have no known cause. V and J calls and clone size are as listed in that table; D and trimming were resolved from the DNA. Recorded for this sample are 2,500,000 or so clones; approximately 94% of them occurred a single time. More than 0.12% of the sample lies in the top ten.

Here V drops 4 bases and J drops 0 bases, and the junction holds 8 bases not matched to any gene. From the germline V gene (reference sequence), CDR1 is SEHNR and CDR2 is FQNEAQ. The CDR3 contains 17 residues, cysteine and phenylalanine counted. The entry retains the CDR3 DNA only, 51 bases that are in frame from base 1. Sequenced: naive CD4+ T cells sorted from blood. Sample cell subset or site, as interpreted from the label and publication: CD45RA+ positively selected. The TCR originated in a man between 18 and 29 years old in good health. The V and J genes are TRBV7-9 and TRBJ2-3, with TRBD2 identical over 9 junction bases. CDR3 sequence: CASSSRAGGSSTDTQYF. DNA sequence: TGTGCCAGCAGCTCCAGGGCGGGGGGGTCTAGCACAGATACGCAGTATTTT.